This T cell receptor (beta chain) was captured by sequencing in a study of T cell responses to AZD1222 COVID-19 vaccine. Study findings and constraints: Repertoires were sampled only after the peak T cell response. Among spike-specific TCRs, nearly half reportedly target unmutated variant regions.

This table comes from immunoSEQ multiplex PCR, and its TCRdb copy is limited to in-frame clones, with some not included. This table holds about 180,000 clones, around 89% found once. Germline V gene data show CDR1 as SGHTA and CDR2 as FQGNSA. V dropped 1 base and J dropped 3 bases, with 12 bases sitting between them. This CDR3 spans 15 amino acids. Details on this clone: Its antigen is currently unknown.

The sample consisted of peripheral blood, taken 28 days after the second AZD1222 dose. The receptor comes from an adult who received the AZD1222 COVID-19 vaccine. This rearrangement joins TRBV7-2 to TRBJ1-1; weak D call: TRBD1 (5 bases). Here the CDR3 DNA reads TGTGCCAGCAGCTTAGTGGGGGGAGGTGACACTGAAGCTTTCTTT. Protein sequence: CASSLVGGGDTEAFF.